This passage covers 32 T cell receptor beta chains from one sample sequenced in a study of CD8 T cells in ankylosing spondylitis. Whole-study findings and limits: Apparently characteristic of ankylosing spondylitis blood was a TCR beta motif (about 8 highly homologous variants).

Each CDR3 protein gets one entry after TCRdb re-called the 5' RACE reads with MiXCR. Among about 460,000 distinct CDR3 sequences listed, 5.3% were seen once. These TCRs are of unknown antigen specificity. The sequenced sample consisted of blood, either unsorted or a sorted T cell fraction (not recorded which). The receptors originated from a male donor with ankylosing spondylitis.

V gene TRBV7-2 combines with J gene TRBJ1-6; D perhaps matches TRBD1 (5 bases). The CDR3 sequence is 13 residues long. Looked up from germline, CDR1 is SGHTA and CDR2 is FQGNSA. The V end lost 8 bases, the J end lost 6 bases, and 11 bases lay between the germline ends. The CDR3 region is CASGTRANSPLHF. For the CDR3, the DNA is TGTGCCAGCGGGACGAGGGCTAATTCACCCCTCCACTTT.

Many counts were recorded for this clonotype. The rearrangement joins TRBV6-5 to TRBJ2-1, with D maybe TRBD2 (6 bases). This CDR3 is built from 15 residues. Trimming stripped 0 bases from V and 7 bases from J, with 13 bases between. From germline, CDR1 is MNHEY and CDR2 SVGAGI. This CDR3 reads CASSYSFGSGNEQFF. DNA for the CDR3: TGTGCCAGCAGTTACTCTTTCGGGAGCGGAAATGAGCAGTTCTTC.

This clonotype showed up many times. The chain joins TRBV7-8 to TRBJ2-5, with unresolved D. V lost 5 bases and J 0 bases, leaving 16 bases between the germline ends. Germline lookup yields CDR1 SGHVS and CDR2 FQNEAQ. The CDR3 consists of 16 residues. The CDR3 DNA is TGTGCCAGCAGCCCCGATTTTGGGGTATACCAAGAGACCCAGTACTTC. It yields the protein CASSPDFGVYQETQYF.

This clonotype was counted many times. This chain uses TRBV28 with TRBJ1-2, with a possible D match to TRBD1 (5 bases). This CDR3 region has 18 residues. Per the germline V gene, CDR1 is MDHEN and CDR2 is SYDVKM. Trimming cost V 4 bases and J 1 base, with 22 bases left between them. The CDR3, as DNA: TGTGCCAGCAGTTACACCGGGACGGAGATAACCGTTAACTATGGCTACACCTTC. Residues: CASSYTGTEITVNYGYTF.

This clonotype occurred many times. The chain recombines TRBV20-1 with TRBJ1-1; 7 nucleotides match TRBD1. Trimming removed 6 bases from V and 1 base from J; junction bases left unmatched: 5. CDR3 length equals 13 residues. From germline, CDR1 is DFQATT and CDR2 SNEGSKA (reference sequence). For the CDR3, the DNA is TGCAGTGCAAGGGACAGCAAGAACACTGAAGCTTTCTTT. Its protein product is CSARDSKNTEAFF.

This clonotype was observed a handful of times. The V call is TRBV6-6, the J call TRBJ2-7; D is unresolved. The germline V and J ends were trimmed by 9 bases and 1 base, with 13 bases remaining between them. The germline CDR1 and CDR2 sequences are MNHNY and SVGAGI (reference sequence). This CDR3 region has 13 residues. This chain's CDR3 is CASNHRRSYEQYF. In nucleotides, the CDR3 is TGTGCCAGTAATCACAGACGTTCCTACGAGCAGTACTTC.

Many counts were recorded for this clonotype. This chain joins TRBV4-3 and TRBJ1-2; no reliable D call. The V end was cut by 2 bases, the J end by 5 bases, with 18 bases between. In germline, CDR1 is LGHNA, CDR2 YSLEER. This CDR3 has 16 amino acids. The CDR3 sequence: CASSQSSTEFVYGYTF. CDR3 DNA sequence: TGCGCCAGCAGCCAATCCTCGACGGAGTTTGTATATGGCTACACCTTC.

This clonotype has ten or more counts. The chain joins TRBV5-1 to TRBJ1-4; 9 bases align to TRBD1. The CDR3 covers 15 residues. Trimming at V came to 1 base and at J to 8 bases, leaving 6 bases not matched to a gene. Germline CDR1 SGHRS, CDR2 YFSETQ. CDR3 protein: CASSLLLGQGEKLFF. The CDR3 nucleotides are TGCGCCAGCAGCTTGTTATTGGGACAGGGAGAAAAACTGTTTTTT.

The chain couples TRBV20-1 to TRBJ1-5; no definite D call. The CDR3 has 15 amino acids. CDR1 and CDR2 (germline): DFQATT, SNEGSKA (reference sequence). V lost 4 bases and J 0 bases, leaving 13 bases between the germline ends. The CDR3 nucleotides are TGCAGTGCTACGGCCGGATCATATAGCAATCAGCCCCAGCATTTT. It translates to CSATAGSYSNQPQHF.

This clonotype has at least ten counts. The CDR3 loop is CASSRPGAAALVDEQFF. The CDR3 nucleotides read TGTGCCAGCAGCCGACCCGGAGCGGCAGCTTTAGTCGATGAGCAGTTCTTC. The chain recombines TRBV12-3 or TRBV12-4 with TRBJ2-1, with TRBD2 as a possible D gene (5 bases). Trimming pared 6 bases from V and 8 bases from J, leaving 26 bases between. This CDR3 has 17 amino acids.

This clonotype showed up many times. CDR3 bases: TGTGCCAGCAGCTTCGGACCAGGTGGCTACACCTTC. It translates to CASSFGPGGYTF. The chain couples TRBV5-5 to TRBJ1-2; D gene unclear. The CDR3 runs 12 residues. V lost 2 bases and J 7 bases, leaving 9 bases between the germline ends. The V gene's germline CDR1 is SGHKS and CDR2 YYEKEE (reference sequence).

This clonotype was recorded at least ten times. V is TRBV4-3 and J is TRBJ2-3; unclear D gene. V dropped 4 bases and J dropped 2 bases, with 10 bases sitting between them. CDR3 size: 14 residues. In germline, CDR1 is LGHNA, CDR2 YSLEER. The DNA for the CDR3 is TGCGCCAGCAGCCTGAGGACGGCCACAGATACGCAGTATTTT. It is translated as CASSLRTATDTQYF.

This clonotype was recorded at least ten times. The chain couples TRBV5-1 to TRBJ1-4, with 9 positions matching TRBD1. The V gene's germline CDR1 is SGHRS and CDR2 YFSETQ. This CDR3 has 16 residues. Losses at the gene ends were 4 bases for V and 6 bases for J; bases not matched to a gene: 10. Written as DNA, the CDR3 is TGCGCCAGCAGCGTACGGGGACAGGGATCGTATGAAAAACTGTTTTTT. The encoded protein is CASSVRGQGSYEKLFF.

The sample holds many counts of this clonotype. This chain links TRBV12-3 or TRBV12-4 with TRBJ2-3; D is unresolved. V was cut by 4 bases and J by 6 bases, with 8 bases left in between. The CDR3 is made up of 12 amino acids. CDR3 bases: TGTGCCAGCAGTTATACCGACGATACGCAGTATTTT. It encodes CASSYTDDTQYF.

This clonotype was seen at least ten times. The V gene is TRBV15, the J gene TRBJ2-1, with 12 bases that match TRBD2. Per germline, CDR1 LNHNV and CDR2 YYDKDF (reference sequence). The CDR3 runs to 18 residues. V lost 0 bases, J lost 3 bases, and 6 bases stayed unmatched. The CDR3 region has the DNA TGTGCCACCAGCAGAGATGAGACTAGCGGGGGCTACTACAATGAGCAGTTCTTC. Its protein product is CATSRDETSGGYYNEQFF. The full variable domain, rest sourced from reference TRBV15 and TRBJ2-1, is DAMVIQNPRYQVTQFGKPVTLSCSQTLNHNVMYWYQQKSSQAPKLLFHYYDKDFNNEADTPDNFQSRRPNTSFCFLDIRSPGLGDTAMYLCATSRDETSGGYYNEQFFGPGTRLTVL.

The sample holds many counts of this clonotype. The genes are TRBV6-4 and TRBJ2-3; D unresolved. Trimming pared 2 bases from V and 5 bases from J, leaving 8 bases between. CDR3 length: 13 residues. The V gene's germline CDR1 is MRHNA and CDR2 SNTAGT. CDR3 loop: CASSDRAEDTQYF. CDR3 coding DNA: TGTGCCAGCAGTGACAGGGCGGAAGATACGCAGTATTTT.

This clonotype was recorded at least ten times. V usage is TRBV20-1 and J usage is TRBJ1-1, with a possible D match to TRBD1 (5 bases). Trimming shortened V by 1 base and J by 1 base, and 16 bases separated the two germline ends. Germline values: CDR1 DFQATT, CDR2 SNEGSKA (reference sequence). The CDR3 has 16 residues. The CDR3 reads CSARVGQGRTNTEAFF. As DNA, the CDR3 is TGCAGTGCTAGAGTAGGGCAGGGACGGACGAACACTGAAGCTTTCTTT.

This clonotype was found many times. This chain uses TRBV28 with TRBJ1-5; 8 bases line up with TRBD1. The germline gives CDR1 MDHEN, CDR2 SYDVKM. The CDR3 contains 16 residues. J lost 7 bases, V lost 4 bases, and 12 bases had no gene match. In DNA, the CDR3 is TGTGCCAGCAGTTCTGGACAGGGCAGCATTCAACAGCCCCAGCATTTT. It encodes CASSSGQGSIQQPQHF. Together with reference TRBV28 and TRBJ1-5, the CDR3 gives the full variable domain: DVKVTQSSRYLVKRTGEKVFLECVQDMDHENMFWYRQDPGLGLRLIYFSYDVKMKEKGDIPEGYSVSREKKERFSLILESASTNQTSMYLCASSSGQGSIQQPQHFGDGTRLSIL.

This clonotype turned up a few times. This chain uses TRBV4-2 with TRBJ2-2; 11 nucleotides agree with TRBD2. The CDR3 extends over 15 amino acids. Germline assignment: CDR1 LGHNA and CDR2 YNFKEQ. V lost 4 bases and J lost 5; bases outside the gene matches: 3. DNA for the CDR3: TGTGCCAGCAGCCGCGGGACTAGCGGAACCGGGGAGCTGTTTTTT. Translating it yields CASSRGTSGTGELFF.

This clonotype was seen at least ten times. The genes are TRBV5-1 and TRBJ2-4; D gene unclear. The CDR3 length is 14 residues. Trimming took off 10 bases at V and 4 bases at J, with 18 bases between the two ends. Germline CDR1 is SGHRS and CDR2 is YFSETQ. CDR3 DNA sequence: TGCGCCGGACCCTGCGGAGCTATGAAAAACATTCAGTACTTC. This translates into CAGPCGAMKNIQYF. Using reference TRBV5-1 and TRBJ2-4 for the parts outside the CDR3, the full variable domain is KAGVTQTPRYLIKTRGQQVTLSCSPISGHRSVSWYQQTPGQGLQFLFEYFSETQRNKGNFPGRFSGRQFSNSRSEMNVSTLELGDSALYLCAGPCGAMKNIQYFGAGTRLSVL.

This clonotype was seen many times. The J gene is TRBJ2-5, the V gene TRBV5-1; no clear D. The CDR3 sequence is 15 residues long. V dropped 0 bases and J dropped 4 bases, with 13 bases sitting between them. Germline CDR1 is SGHRS and CDR2 is YFSETQ. CDR3 sequence reads: CASSLASALIETQYF. Written as DNA, the CDR3 is TGCGCCAGCAGCTTGGCCTCAGCGTTAATAGAGACCCAGTACTTC.

This clonotype was counted ten times or more. The J gene is TRBJ2-1, the V gene TRBV28; TRBD2 matches 9 bases. CDR1 is MDHEN, CDR2 SYDVKM, per germline. The trim removed 7 bases at V and 8 bases at J, leaving 21 bases unmatched. The CDR3 has 18 amino acids. CDR3 sequence reads: CASNHAAGGHFFSHEQFF. The CDR3 nucleotides are TGTGCCAGCAACCACGCGGCGGGGGGGCATTTTTTTTCCCATGAGCAGTTCTTC.

This clonotype was seen ten or more times. The CDR3 region is CASSPFLRNTEAFF. CDR3 DNA: TGTGCCAGCAGCCCTTTCCTGCGGAACACTGAAGCTTTCTTT. The V gene is TRBV4-2, the J gene TRBJ1-1; D gene uncertain. The length of the CDR3 is 14 residues. Deletions cut 4 bases from V and 1 base from J, with 10 bases between. Germline CDR1 reads LGHNA; CDR2 reads YNFKEQ.

In this sample, this clonotype turned up many times. The J gene is TRBJ1-2, the V gene TRBV29-1; 8 nucleotides line up with TRBD1. CDR3 length: 13 residues. The V gene end was trimmed by 6 bases and the J gene end by 5 bases; junction bases not matched to a gene: 8. The germline V gene has CDR1 SQVTM and CDR2 ANQGSEA. CDR3 sequence (DNA): TGCAGCGTCCTAGGACAGGGATTGTATGGCTACACCTTC. This sequence encodes CSVLGQGLYGYTF.

This clonotype was seen only a few times. As DNA, the CDR3 is TGTGCCAGCAGCCCCCGGGGGCCTACACAGGGTGGGCAGTTCTTC. Protein sequence: CASSPRGPTQGGQFF. The chain joins TRBV4-2 to TRBJ2-1, with D tentatively TRBD1 or TRBD2 (6 bases each). There are 15 residues in the CDR3. Trimming cost V 4 bases and J 12 bases, with 22 bases left between them. Germline CDR1 reads LGHNA; CDR2 reads YNFKEQ.

The V gene is TRBV28, the J gene TRBJ2-5; TRBD2 matches 8 bases. The germline gives CDR1 MDHEN, CDR2 SYDVKM. The CDR3 length is 16 residues. With V trimmed by 0 bases and J by 5 bases, 8 bases remained unmatched. The CDR3 DNA is TGTGCCAGCAGTTTATGGGGCGGGGGGTTGACTGAGACCCAGTACTTC. Its translation: CASSLWGGGLTETQYF.

In this sample, this clonotype turned up a few times. The chain is built from TRBV7-9 and TRBJ2-7; TRBD1 matches at 10 bases. The ends lost 5 bases at V and 7 bases at J; junction bases unmatched: 11. Germline V gene data show CDR1 as SEHNR and CDR2 as FQNEAQ (reference sequence). This CDR3 comprises 15 residues. The CDR3 reads CASSTRQGANLEQYF. Written as DNA, the CDR3 is TGTGCCAGCAGCACACGACAGGGGGCTAATCTAGAGCAGTACTTC. Full variable domain (outside the CDR3, taken from reference TRBV7-9 and TRBJ2-7): DTGVSQNPRHKITKRGQNVTFRCDPISEHNRLYWYRQTLGQGPEFLTYFQNEAQLEKSRLLSDRFSAERPKGSFSTLEIQRTEQGDSAMYLCASSTRQGANLEQYFGPGTRLTVT.

V is TRBV30 and J is TRBJ1-6; D might be TRBD1 (5 bases). V shed 1 base and J shed 10 bases, with 14 bases lying between them. The CDR3 totals 14 residues. CDR1 GTSNPN and CDR2 SVGIG come from the germline V gene (reference sequence). CDR3 protein: CAWSASGNASPLHF. DNA of the CDR3: TGTGCCTGGAGTGCCTCAGGGAATGCGTCACCCCTCCACTTT.

A few counts support this clonotype. The chain is built from TRBV5-1 and TRBJ2-3; TRBD1 might be the D (5 bases). V was cut by 0 bases and J by 1 base, with 15 bases left in between. Germline V gene sequence: CDR1 SGHRS, CDR2 YFSETQ. The CDR3 consists of 17 residues. The CDR3 region is CASSLDLRESGTDTQYF. As DNA, the CDR3 is TGCGCCAGCAGCTTGGACCTCAGGGAATCAGGCACAGATACGCAGTATTTT.

As regards this clonotype: A read error is possible here, since a much larger clone lies one base away. The missing conserved phenylalanine or tryptophan at the end of this CDR3 makes a read error likely. This sequence joins TRBV28 and TRBJ2-7, with D possibly TRBD2 on 5 matching bases. CDR1 and CDR2 (germline): MDHEN, SYDVKM. The germline V and J ends were trimmed by 8 bases and 0 bases, with 14 bases remaining between them. There are 14 residues in the CDR3. The CDR3 region is CASHTTGFSYEQYY. In DNA form, the CDR3 reads TGTGCCAGCCACACCACGGGGTTCTCCTACGAGCAGTACTAC.

This clonotype showed up many times. Here the CDR3 reads CASSRVRGITGNTIYF. CDR3 coding DNA: TGTGCCAGCAGCCGAGTGCGGGGGATTACTGGAAACACCATATATTTT. The chain has TRBV7-9 and TRBJ1-3, with a possible D match to TRBD1 (5 bases). With 5 bases removed from V and 2 bases from J, the gap between germline ends came to 16 bases. This CDR3 is built from 16 residues. Germline V gene lookup returns CDR1 SEHNR and CDR2 FQNEAQ (reference sequence).

This clonotype was picked up many times. The chain has TRBV5-6 and TRBJ2-7, with D hard to call. Trimming left V 0 bases short and J 2 bases short, with 9 bases between. The CDR3 consists of 14 residues. Germline V gene sequence: CDR1 SGHDT, CDR2 YYEEEE. The CDR3 bases are TGTGCCAGCAGCTTGGTCAGGTCCACCTACGAGCAGTACTTC. It codes for CASSLVRSTYEQYF.